The source of this T cell receptor beta chain is a study of blood T cell repertoires in COVID-19. The repertoire was sequenced with immunoSEQ multiplex PCR; TCRdb's copy has only in-frame clones and lacks some. The table shows fewer than 350,000 clones, with more than 70% occurring only once. In germline, CDR1 is SGDLS, CDR2 YYNGEE. The CDR3 consists of 13 residues. V was trimmed by 3 bases and J by 10 bases, leaving 16 bases between them. The sequenced material came from peripheral blood. The rearrangement uses TRBV9 and TRBJ1-1; D not certain. This TCR derives from a woman aged 55-70 years with COVID-19, enrolled during active disease. This chain's CDR3 is CASSAYAPTGAFF. CDR3 DNA sequence: TGTGCCAGCAGCGCCTATGCCCCCACGGGAGCTTTCTTT.